In its sample, the clone carrying this TCR beta chain was seen once. Its antigen is unknown. Time point meaning: pretreatment peripheral blood. Patients were diagnosed with urothelial carcinoma, either locally advanced or metastatic. The data were taken from a study of PD-L1 blockade in urothelial cancer. Study overall: A median roughly 130,000 T cells were found in blood samples. Points from the study as a whole: Tumor-associated blood clones were expanded more by durable-benefit patients at 3 weeks.

Repertoires were generated with immunoSEQ multiplex PCR, while TCRdb's copy carries only in-frame clones and drops some. The profile shows under 55,000 clones, roughly 80% of them singletons. Germline-derived CDR1 and CDR2 are MDHEN and SYDVKM. The CDR3 loop spans 12 amino acids. Deletions cut 5 bases from V and 4 bases from J, with 9 bases between. The rearrangement joins TRBV28 to TRBJ2-7; no reliable D call. The receptor's source is a man aged 70 or older with urothelial cancer. Sequenced here: PBMCs, sampled around atezolizumab (anti-PD-L1) treatment. The CDR3: CASSKTRYEQYF. As DNA, the CDR3 is TGTGCCAGCAGTAAAACACGTTACGAGCAGTACTTC.